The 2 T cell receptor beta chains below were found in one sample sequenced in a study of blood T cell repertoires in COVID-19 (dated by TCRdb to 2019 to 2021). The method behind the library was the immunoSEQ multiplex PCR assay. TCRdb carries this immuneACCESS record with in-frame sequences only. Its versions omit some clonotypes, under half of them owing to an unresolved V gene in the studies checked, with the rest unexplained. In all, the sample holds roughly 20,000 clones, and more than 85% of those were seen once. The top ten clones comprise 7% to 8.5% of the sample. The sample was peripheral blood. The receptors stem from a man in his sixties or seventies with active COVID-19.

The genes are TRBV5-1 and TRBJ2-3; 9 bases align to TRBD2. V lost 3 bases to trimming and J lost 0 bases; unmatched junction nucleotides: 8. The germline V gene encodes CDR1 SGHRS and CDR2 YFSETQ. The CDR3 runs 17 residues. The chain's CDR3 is CASSWGGTSTSTDTQYF. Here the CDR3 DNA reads TGCGCCAGCAGCTGGGGAGGGACTAGCACTAGCACAGATACGCAGTATTTT.

The DNA for the CDR3 is TGTGCCAGCAGCCCCCAGGCTTACACCGGGGAGCTGTTTTTT. As protein: CASSPQAYTGELFF. The rearrangement uses TRBV7-2 and TRBJ2-2, with no clear D. From germline, CDR1 is SGHTA and CDR2 FQGNSA. This CDR3 comprises 14 residues. Deletions cut 5 bases from V and 3 bases from J, with 10 bases between.